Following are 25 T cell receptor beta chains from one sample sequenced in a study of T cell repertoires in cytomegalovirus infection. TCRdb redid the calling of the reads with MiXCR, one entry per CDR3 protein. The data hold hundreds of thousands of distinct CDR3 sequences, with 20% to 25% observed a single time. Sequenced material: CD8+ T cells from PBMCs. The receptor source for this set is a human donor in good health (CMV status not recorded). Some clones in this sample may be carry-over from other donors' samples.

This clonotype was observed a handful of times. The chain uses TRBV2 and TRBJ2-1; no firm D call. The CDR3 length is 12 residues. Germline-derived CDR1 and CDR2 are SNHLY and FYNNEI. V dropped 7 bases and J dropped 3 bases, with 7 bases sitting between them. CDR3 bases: TGTGCCAGCACCCCGGGCTACAATGAGCAGTTCTTC. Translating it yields CASTPGYNEQFF.

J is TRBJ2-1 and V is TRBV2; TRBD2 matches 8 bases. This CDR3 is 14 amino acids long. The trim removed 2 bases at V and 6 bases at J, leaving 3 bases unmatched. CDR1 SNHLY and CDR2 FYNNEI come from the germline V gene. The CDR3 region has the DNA TGTGCCAGCAGTGAACAGCGGGGGACCAATGAGCAGTTCTTC. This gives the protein CASSEQRGTNEQFF.

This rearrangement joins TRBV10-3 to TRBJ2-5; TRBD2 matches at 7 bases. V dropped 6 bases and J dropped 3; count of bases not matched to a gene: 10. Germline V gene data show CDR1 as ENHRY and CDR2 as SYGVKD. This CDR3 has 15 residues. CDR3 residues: CAIRTKLGTKETQYF. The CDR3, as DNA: TGTGCCATCAGAACGAAGCTCGGGACTAAAGAGACCCAGTACTTC.

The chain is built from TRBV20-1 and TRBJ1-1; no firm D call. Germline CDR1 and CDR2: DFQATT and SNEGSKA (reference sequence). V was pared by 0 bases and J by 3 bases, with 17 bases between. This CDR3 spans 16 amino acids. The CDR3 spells CSARDRDYLGDTEAFF. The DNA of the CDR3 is TGCAGTGCTAGAGATCGGGATTACTTGGGTGACACTGAAGCTTTCTTT.

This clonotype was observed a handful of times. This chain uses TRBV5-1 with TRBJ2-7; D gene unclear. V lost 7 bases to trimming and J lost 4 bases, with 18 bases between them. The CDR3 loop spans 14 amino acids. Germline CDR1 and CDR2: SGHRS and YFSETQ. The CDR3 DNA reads TGCGCCAGCGCTGTGGGTAGTGGGCTTTACGAGCAGTACGTC. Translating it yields CASAVGSGLYEQYV.

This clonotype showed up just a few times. This CDR3 is CASSFGGQRGYTF. The CDR3 DNA is TGTGCCAGCAGTTTCGGGGGGCAACGCGGCTACACCTTC. The chain uses TRBV28 and TRBJ1-2, with D tentatively TRBD1 (6 bases). The CDR3 runs 13 residues. Looked up from germline, CDR1 is MDHEN and CDR2 is SYDVKM. Deletions cut 3 bases from V and 8 bases from J, with 13 bases between.

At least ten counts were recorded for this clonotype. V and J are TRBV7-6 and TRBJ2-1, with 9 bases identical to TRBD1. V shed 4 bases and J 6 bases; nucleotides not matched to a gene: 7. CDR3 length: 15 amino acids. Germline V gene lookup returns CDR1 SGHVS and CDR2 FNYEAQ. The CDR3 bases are TGTGCCAGCAGCTCGGGACAGGGAGCGGTCAATGAGCAGTTCTTC. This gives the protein CASSSGQGAVNEQFF.

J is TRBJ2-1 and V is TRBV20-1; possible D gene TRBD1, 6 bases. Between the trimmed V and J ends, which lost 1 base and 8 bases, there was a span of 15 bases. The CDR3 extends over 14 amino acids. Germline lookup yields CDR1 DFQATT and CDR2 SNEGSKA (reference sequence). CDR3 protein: CSARAYRETDEQFF. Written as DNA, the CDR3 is TGCAGTGCTAGAGCCTACAGGGAGACCGATGAGCAGTTCTTC.

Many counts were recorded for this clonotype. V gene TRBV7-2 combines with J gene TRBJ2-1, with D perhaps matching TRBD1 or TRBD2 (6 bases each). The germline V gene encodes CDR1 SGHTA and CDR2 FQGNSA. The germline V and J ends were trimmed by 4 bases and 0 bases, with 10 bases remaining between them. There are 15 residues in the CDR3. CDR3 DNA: TGTGCCAGCAGCTCCACGGGGGCCTCCTACAATGAGCAGTTCTTC. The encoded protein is CASSSTGASYNEQFF. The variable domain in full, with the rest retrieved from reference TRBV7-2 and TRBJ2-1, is GAGVSQSPSNKVTEKGKDVELRCDPISGHTALYWYRQSLGQGLEFLIYFQGNSAPDKSGLPSDRFSAERTGGSVSTLTIQRTQQEDSAVYLCASSSTGASYNEQFFGPGTRLTVL.

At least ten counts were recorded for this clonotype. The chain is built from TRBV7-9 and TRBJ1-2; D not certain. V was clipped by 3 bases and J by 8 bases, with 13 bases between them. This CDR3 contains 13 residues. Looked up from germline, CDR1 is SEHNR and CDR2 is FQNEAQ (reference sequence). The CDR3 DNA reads TGTGCCAGCAGCTTTCAAAAGAATCTAGGCTACACCTTC. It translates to CASSFQKNLGYTF.

In DNA, the CDR3 is TGTGCCATCAGTGGGGGGACAGGGGCGGACGGGGAGCTGTTTTTT. It is translated as CAISGGTGADGELFF. The rearrangement joins TRBV10-3 to TRBJ2-2; 10 nucleotides agree with TRBD1. J gave up 7 bases and V 4 bases, and 6 bases lay outside the gene matches. This CDR3 region has 15 residues. CDR1 is ENHRY, CDR2 SYGVKD, per germline.

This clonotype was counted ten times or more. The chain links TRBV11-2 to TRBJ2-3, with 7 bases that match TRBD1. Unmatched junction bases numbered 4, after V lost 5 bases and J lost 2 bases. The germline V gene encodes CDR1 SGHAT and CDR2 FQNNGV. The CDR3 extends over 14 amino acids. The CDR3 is CASSLGQITDTQYF. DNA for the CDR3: TGTGCCAGCAGCCTGGGACAGATCACAGATACGCAGTATTTT. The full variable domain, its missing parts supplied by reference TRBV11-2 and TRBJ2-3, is EAGVAQSPRYKIIEKRQSVAFWCNPISGHATLYWYQQILGQGPKLLIQFQNNGVVDDSQLPKDRFSAERLKGVDSTLKIQPAKLEDSAVYLCASSLGQITDTQYFGPGTRLTVL.

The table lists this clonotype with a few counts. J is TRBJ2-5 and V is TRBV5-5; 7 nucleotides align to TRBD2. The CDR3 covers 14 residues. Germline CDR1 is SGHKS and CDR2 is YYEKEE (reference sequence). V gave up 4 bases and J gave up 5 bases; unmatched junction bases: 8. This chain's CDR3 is CASSGILGGETQYF. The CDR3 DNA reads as TGTGCCAGCAGCGGTATCCTCGGGGGGGAGACCCAGTACTTC.

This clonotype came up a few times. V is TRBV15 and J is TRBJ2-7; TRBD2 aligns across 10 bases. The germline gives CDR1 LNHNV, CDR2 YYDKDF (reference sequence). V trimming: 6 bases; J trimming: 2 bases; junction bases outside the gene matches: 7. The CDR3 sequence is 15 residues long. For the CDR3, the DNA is TGTGCCACCAGTACTTTAGCGGGGGGAACCTACGAGCAGTACTTC. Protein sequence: CATSTLAGGTYEQYF.

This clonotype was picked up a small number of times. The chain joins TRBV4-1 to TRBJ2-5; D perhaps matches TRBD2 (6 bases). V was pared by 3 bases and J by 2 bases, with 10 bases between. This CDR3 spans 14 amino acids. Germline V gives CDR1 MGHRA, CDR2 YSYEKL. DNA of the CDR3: TGCGCCAGCAGCCACCGGAGGGCTCAAGAGACCCAGTACTTC. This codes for CASSHRRAQETQYF.

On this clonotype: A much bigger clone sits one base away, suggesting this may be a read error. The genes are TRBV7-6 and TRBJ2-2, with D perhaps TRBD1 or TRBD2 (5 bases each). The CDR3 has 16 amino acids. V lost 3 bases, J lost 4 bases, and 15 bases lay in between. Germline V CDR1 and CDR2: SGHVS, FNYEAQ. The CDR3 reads CASSFPRGRSTGELFF. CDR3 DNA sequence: TGTGCCAGCAGCTTCCCCCGGGGCCGATCCACCGGGGAGCTGTTTTTT. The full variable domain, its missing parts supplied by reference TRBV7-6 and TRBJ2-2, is GAGVSQSPRYKVTKRGQDVALRCDPISGHVSLYWYRQALGQGPEFLTYFNYEAQQDKSGLPNDRFSAERPEGSISTLTIQRTEQRDSAMYRCASSFPRGRSTGELFFGEGSRLTVL.

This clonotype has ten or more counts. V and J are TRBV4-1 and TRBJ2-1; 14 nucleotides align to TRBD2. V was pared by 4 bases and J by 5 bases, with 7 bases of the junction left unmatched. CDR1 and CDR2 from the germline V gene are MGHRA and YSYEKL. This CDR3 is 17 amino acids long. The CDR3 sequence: CASSRRLAGGPNNEQFF. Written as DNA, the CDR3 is TGCGCCAGCAGCCGTAGACTAGCGGGAGGGCCTAACAATGAGCAGTTCTTC.

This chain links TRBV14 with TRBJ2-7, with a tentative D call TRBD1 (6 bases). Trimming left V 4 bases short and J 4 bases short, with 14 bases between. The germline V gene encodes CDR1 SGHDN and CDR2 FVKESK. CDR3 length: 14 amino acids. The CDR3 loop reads CASSLADRAYEQYF. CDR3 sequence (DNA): TGTGCCAGCAGCCTTGCGGACAGAGCTTACGAGCAGTACTTC. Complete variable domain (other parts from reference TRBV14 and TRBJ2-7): EAGVTQFPSHSVIEKGQTVTLRCDPISGHDNLYWYRRVMGKEIKFLLHFVKESKQDESGMPNNRFLAERTGGTYSTLKVQPAELEDSGVYFCASSLADRAYEQYFGPGTRLTVT.

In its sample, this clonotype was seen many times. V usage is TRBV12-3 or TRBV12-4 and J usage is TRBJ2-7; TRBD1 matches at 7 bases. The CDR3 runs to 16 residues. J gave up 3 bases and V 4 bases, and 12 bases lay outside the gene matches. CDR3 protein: CASSSLTGEKVYEQYF. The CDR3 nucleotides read TGTGCCAGCAGTTCCCTAACAGGGGAAAAGGTCTACGAGCAGTACTTC.

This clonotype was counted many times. DNA for the CDR3: TGTGCCAGCAGCTGGATGCGGGGGGGCCTCAATGAGCAGTTCTTC. Translated, it gives CASSWMRGGLNEQFF. The V call is TRBV11-2, the J call TRBJ2-1, with 9 bases aligning to TRBD2. The V gene end was trimmed by 4 bases and the J gene end by 6 bases; junction bases not matched to a gene: 7. The CDR3 is made up of 15 amino acids. Per germline, CDR1 SGHAT and CDR2 FQNNGV.

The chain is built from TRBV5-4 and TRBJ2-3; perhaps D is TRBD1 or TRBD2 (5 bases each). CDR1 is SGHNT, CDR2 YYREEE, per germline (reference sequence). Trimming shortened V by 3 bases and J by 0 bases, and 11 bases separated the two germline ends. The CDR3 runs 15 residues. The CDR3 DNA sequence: TGTGCCAGCAGCTGGGGACCCGCTAGCACAGATACGCAGTATTTT. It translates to CASSWGPASTDTQYF. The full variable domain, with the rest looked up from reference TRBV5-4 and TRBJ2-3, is ETGVTQSPTHLIKTRGQQVTLRCSSQSGHNTVSWYQQALGQGPQFIFQYYREEENGRGNFPPRFSGLQFPNYSSELNVNALELDDSALYLCASSWGPASTDTQYFGPGTRLTVL.

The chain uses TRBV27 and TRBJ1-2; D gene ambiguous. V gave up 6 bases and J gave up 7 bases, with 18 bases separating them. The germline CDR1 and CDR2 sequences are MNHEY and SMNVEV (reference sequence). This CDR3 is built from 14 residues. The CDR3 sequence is CASSEGRARGGYTF. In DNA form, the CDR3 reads TGTGCCAGCAGCGAAGGAAGGGCCCGGGGTGGCTACACCTTC.

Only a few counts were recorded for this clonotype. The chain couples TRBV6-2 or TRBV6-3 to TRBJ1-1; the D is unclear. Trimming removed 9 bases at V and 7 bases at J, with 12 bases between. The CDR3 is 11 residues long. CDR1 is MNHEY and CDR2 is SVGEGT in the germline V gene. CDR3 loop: CARSKESEAFF. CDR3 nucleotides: TGTGCCAGAAGTAAAGAAAGTGAAGCTTTCTTT.

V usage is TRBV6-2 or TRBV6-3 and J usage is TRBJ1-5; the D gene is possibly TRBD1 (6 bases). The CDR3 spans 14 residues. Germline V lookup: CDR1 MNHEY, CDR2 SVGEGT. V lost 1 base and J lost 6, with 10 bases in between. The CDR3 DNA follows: TGTGCCAGCAGTTACTTGGCAGGGGTTCAGCCCCAGCATTTT. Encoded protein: CASSYLAGVQPQHF.

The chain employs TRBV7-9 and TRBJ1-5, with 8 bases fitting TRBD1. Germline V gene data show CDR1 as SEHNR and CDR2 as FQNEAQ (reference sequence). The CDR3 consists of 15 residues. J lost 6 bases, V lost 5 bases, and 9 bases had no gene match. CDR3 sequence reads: CASSGTQGALQPQHF. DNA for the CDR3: TGTGCCAGCAGCGGGACCCAGGGGGCGCTTCAGCCCCAGCATTTT.